Presented here are 23 T cell receptor beta chains from one specimen sequenced in a study of CD8 T cells in ankylosing spondylitis. TCRdb independently ran MiXCR on the 5' RACE reads; one entry per CDR3 protein. The table has approximately 150,000 distinct CDR3 sequences, under 35% seen once. The material sequenced was synovial fluid, either unsorted or a sorted T cell fraction (not recorded which). These TCRs come from a male donor with ankylosing spondylitis.

The chain joins TRBV7-8 to TRBJ2-7; D ambiguous. This CDR3 is built from 15 residues. V was trimmed by 5 bases and J by 1 base, leaving 15 bases between them. From germline, CDR1 is SGHVS and CDR2 FQNEAQ. The CDR3 sequence is CASSDFDGRSYEQYF. CDR3 nucleotide sequence: TGTGCCAGCAGCGACTTCGATGGACGGTCCTACGAGCAGTACTTC.

As for this clonotype: Being one base from a much bigger clone, this may be a read error. This chain uses TRBV4-1 with TRBJ2-1; 8 bases line up with TRBD2. The length of the CDR3 is 16 residues. V lost 0 bases, J lost 7 bases, and 8 bases stayed unmatched. Germline V CDR1 and CDR2: MGHRA, YSYEKL. DNA for the CDR3: TGCGCCAGCAGCCAAGAATCGGGGGGGGGTTTGAATGAGCAGTTCTTC. Its protein is CASSQESGGGLNEQFF.

This chain joins TRBV7-3 and TRBJ1-1, with 7 bases identical to TRBD1. J gave up 6 bases and V 3 bases, and 4 bases lay outside the gene matches. The CDR3 covers 13 residues. The V gene's germline CDR1 is SGHTA and CDR2 FQGTGA. The CDR3 nucleotides read TGTGCCAGCAGCTTCGACAGGGCTTCTGAAGCTTTCTTT. This gives the protein CASSFDRASEAFF.

The CDR3 is CASSLVRSSGKETQYF. For the CDR3, the DNA is TGCGCCAGCAGCTTGGTTAGGTCTAGCGGGAAAGAGACCCAGTACTTC. The chain recombines TRBV5-1 with TRBJ2-5, with 9 bases matching TRBD2. The V segment lost 0 bases and the J segment 3 bases; nucleotides outside the gene matches: 6. Germline V gene sequence: CDR1 SGHRS, CDR2 YFSETQ. The CDR3 has 16 amino acids.

This clonotype occurred a few times. V is TRBV12-3 or TRBV12-4 and J is TRBJ1-1; maybe TRBD1 (6 bases). The CDR3 contains 15 residues. The V end was cut by 5 bases, the J end by 1 base, with 14 bases between. CDR3 region: CASSVTGRGNTEAFF. CDR3 DNA: TGTGCCAGCAGTGTAACAGGGAGGGGGAACACTGAAGCTTTCTTT.

J is TRBJ1-2 and V is TRBV11-3; D is possibly TRBD1 (5 bases). CDR3 size: 13 residues. Germline V gives CDR1 SGHNT, CDR2 YENEEA. V gave up 5 bases and J gave up 5 bases, with 12 bases separating them. The CDR3 region is CASSRTGPYGYTF. DNA for the CDR3: TGTGCCAGCAGCCGGACGGGACCTTATGGCTACACCTTC.

The CDR3: CASTTLGGTEAFF. The CDR3 DNA follows: TGTGCCAGCACAACCTTGGGGGGCACTGAAGCTTTCTTT. V usage is TRBV12-3 or TRBV12-4 and J usage is TRBJ1-1, with a weak D call TRBD1 (5 bases). The CDR3 spans 13 residues. V lost 7 bases to trimming and J lost 4 bases, with 13 bases between them.

This clonotype was observed a single time. The chain carries TRBV4-2 and TRBJ1-5, with D possibly being TRBD1 (6 bases). The V gene lost 1 base and the J gene lost 3 bases, with 10 bases spanning the gap. The CDR3 extends over 15 amino acids. Per germline, CDR1 LGHNA and CDR2 YNFKEQ. The CDR3 DNA reads TGTGCCAGCAGCCAAGTCCGGGACACCAATCAGCCCCAGCATTTT. Translation gives CASSQVRDTNQPQHF.

This clonotype was counted a few times. The genes are TRBV7-9 and TRBJ2-3; D gene unclear. The CDR3 runs to 14 residues. Germline V gene data show CDR1 as SEHNR and CDR2 as FQNEAQ (reference sequence). The V gene lost 4 bases and the J gene lost 4 bases, with 12 bases spanning the gap. The CDR3 reads CASSSPPNADTQYF. The CDR3, as DNA: TGTGCCAGCAGCTCCCCCCCAAACGCAGATACGCAGTATTTT.

The chain employs TRBV12-3 or TRBV12-4 and TRBJ2-7, with 9 nucleotides matching TRBD1. The CDR3 has 16 amino acids. The J segment lost 2 bases and the V segment lost 4 bases, leaving 9 bases of the junction unmatched. In DNA, the CDR3 is TGTGCCAGCAGTTGGGGGAGGGGACAGGGAACCTACGAGCAGTACTTC. It encodes CASSWGRGQGTYEQYF.

This clonotype has ten or more counts. V is TRBV20-1 and J is TRBJ2-7; 7 bases line up with TRBD1. J lost 6 bases, V lost 3 bases, and 11 bases had no gene match. CDR1 is DFQATT and CDR2 is SNEGSKA in the germline V gene (reference sequence). The CDR3 length is 14 residues. CDR3 in DNA: TGCAGTGCTAGCCAGCCCGGGACAGCTGGCGAGCAGTACTTC. It specifies CSASQPGTAGEQYF.

The chain recombines TRBV6-5 with TRBJ2-7, with 7 bases fitting TRBD2. Germline-derived CDR1 and CDR2 are MNHEY and SVGAGI. The CDR3 spans 15 residues. J gave up 4 bases and V 0 bases, and 6 bases lay outside the gene matches. The CDR3 nucleotides read TGTGCCAGCAGTTACTCAGCGGGGTTTGGTTACGAGCAGTACTTC. It specifies CASSYSAGFGYEQYF.

This rearrangement joins TRBV20-1 to TRBJ2-1; D is perhaps TRBD1 (5 bases). The V gene's germline CDR1 is DFQATT and CDR2 SNEGSKA (reference sequence). This CDR3 has 13 amino acids. V lost 1 base to trimming and J lost 7 bases, with 11 bases between them. The CDR3 coding sequence is TGCAGTGCTAGAGGGGGCGCTTGGAATGAGCAGTTCTTC. Encoded protein: CSARGGAWNEQFF.

Many counts were recorded for this clonotype. This chain uses TRBV20-1 with TRBJ2-7, with D perhaps being TRBD1 or TRBD2 (5 bases each). Germline lookup yields CDR1 DFQATT and CDR2 SNEGSKA (reference sequence). Trimming removed 5 bases at V and 2 bases at J, with 7 bases between. CDR3 length: 11 residues. CDR3 in DNA: TGCAGTGCTGGGACCCCCTACGAGCAGTACTTC. Translating it yields CSAGTPYEQYF.

The chain employs TRBV20-1 and TRBJ1-4; possible D gene TRBD1, 5 bases. The CDR3 consists of 13 residues. Germline V gene sequence: CDR1 DFQATT, CDR2 SNEGSKA (reference sequence). Deletions cut 1 base from V and 8 bases from J, with 11 bases between. CDR3 DNA: TGCAGTGCTAGAGTAGGACAACGGGAAAAACTGTTTTTT. Residues: CSARVGQREKLFF.

This clonotype was seen a handful of times. The genes are TRBV10-3 and TRBJ2-1; possible D gene TRBD2, 6 bases. CDR3 length: 11 residues. V lost 11 bases to trimming and J lost 7 bases, with 12 bases between them. CDR1 and CDR2 from the germline V gene are ENHRY and SYGVKD. The CDR3: CAATRGNEQFF. CDR3 DNA: TGTGCCGCGACCCGGGGGAATGAGCAGTTCTTC.

This chain connects TRBV5-1 to TRBJ2-1, with D uncertain. The CDR3 length is 15 residues. The germline V gene encodes CDR1 SGHRS and CDR2 YFSETQ. V shed 4 bases and J shed 3 bases, with 14 bases lying between them. The CDR3 DNA sequence: TGCGCCAGCAGCCCGCGGCCTAAGGACTACAATGAGCAGTTCTTC. Encoded protein: CASSPRPKDYNEQFF.

This clonotype was recorded at least ten times. The J gene is TRBJ2-7, the V gene TRBV18, with D possibly TRBD2 on 6 matching bases. The CDR3 loop spans 14 amino acids. V was clipped by 4 bases and J by 4 bases, with 14 bases between them. CDR1 and CDR2 (germline): KGHSH, LQKENI. CDR3: CASSRAGIGYEQYF. In DNA form, the CDR3 reads TGTGCCAGCTCACGGGCGGGGATCGGGTACGAGCAGTACTTC. Full variable domain (rest looked up from reference TRBV18 and TRBJ2-7): NAGVMQNPRHLVRRRGQEARLRCSPMKGHSHVYWYRQLPEEGLKFMVYLQKENIIDESGMPKERFSAEFPKEGPSILRIQQVVRGDSAAYFCASSRAGIGYEQYFGPGTRLTVT.

The J gene is TRBJ2-1, the V gene TRBV6-2 or TRBV6-3, with TRBD2 matching over 7 bases. Germline assignment: CDR1 MNHEY and CDR2 SVGEGT. Unmatched junction bases numbered 7, after V lost 2 bases and J lost 6 bases. The CDR3 length is 15 residues. CDR3 loop: CASSYRRERGNEQFF. The CDR3 coding sequence is TGTGCCAGCAGTTACCGGCGAGAGCGGGGCAATGAGCAGTTCTTC.

The chain links TRBV28 to TRBJ1-6; TRBD1 might be the D (5 bases). V was shortened by 2 bases and J by 3 bases, with 17 bases between the two germline ends. The germline CDR1 and CDR2 sequences are MDHEN and SYDVKM. The CDR3 spans 18 residues. CDR3 nucleotide sequence: TGTGCCAGCAGTTTAGAGCCCCGGAGGCAGGGCTATAATTCACCCCTCCACTTT. Translated: CASSLEPRRQGYNSPLHF.

This clonotype has more than one count but fewer than ten. This sequence joins TRBV24-1 and TRBJ2-2; unclear D gene. V was trimmed by 3 bases and J by 4 bases, leaving 2 bases between them. Per germline, CDR1 KGHDR and CDR2 SFDVKD. CDR3 size: 12 residues. The CDR3 DNA follows: TGTGCCACCAGTGATGCCACCGGGGAGCTGTTTTTT. Its protein product is CATSDATGELFF.

The chain is built from TRBV5-1 and TRBJ2-5; D is unclear. The CDR3 spans 16 residues. The V end lost 0 bases, the J end lost 2 bases, and 14 bases lay between the germline ends. Germline-derived CDR1 and CDR2 are SGHRS and YFSETQ. The DNA for the CDR3 is TGCGCCAGCAGCTTGGTTGGGTCAGGCTTGCAAGAGACCCAGTACTTC. Translating gives CASSLVGSGLQETQYF. Drawing the rest from reference TRBV5-1 and TRBJ2-5, the complete variable domain is KAGVTQTPRYLIKTRGQQVTLSCSPISGHRSVSWYQQTPGQGLQFLFEYFSETQRNKGNFPGRFSGRQFSNSRSEMNVSTLELGDSALYLCASSLVGSGLQETQYFGPGTRLLVL.

This clonotype came up many times. DNA of the CDR3: TGTGCCAGCAGTTATCCGGGACAGGGCCAAATCTATGGCTACACCTTC. Translated: CASSYPGQGQIYGYTF. The rearrangement uses TRBV28 and TRBJ1-2; 9 bases are shared with TRBD1. There are 16 residues in the CDR3. Germline V gene data show CDR1 as MDHEN and CDR2 as SYDVKM. V shed 4 bases and J 4 bases; nucleotides not matched to a gene: 10.